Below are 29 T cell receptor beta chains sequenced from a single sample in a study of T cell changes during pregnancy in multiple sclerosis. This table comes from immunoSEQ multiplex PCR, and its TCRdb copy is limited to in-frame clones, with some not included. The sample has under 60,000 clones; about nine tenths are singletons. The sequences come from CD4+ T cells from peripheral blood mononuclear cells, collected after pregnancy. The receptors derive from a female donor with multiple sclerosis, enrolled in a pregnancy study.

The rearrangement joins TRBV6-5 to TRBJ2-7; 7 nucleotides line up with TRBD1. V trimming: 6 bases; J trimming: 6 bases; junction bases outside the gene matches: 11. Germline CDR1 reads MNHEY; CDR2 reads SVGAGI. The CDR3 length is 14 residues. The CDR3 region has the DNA TGTGCCAGCAGAGTTACTCAGACAGGGCGCGAGCAGTACTTC. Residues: CASRVTQTGREQYF.

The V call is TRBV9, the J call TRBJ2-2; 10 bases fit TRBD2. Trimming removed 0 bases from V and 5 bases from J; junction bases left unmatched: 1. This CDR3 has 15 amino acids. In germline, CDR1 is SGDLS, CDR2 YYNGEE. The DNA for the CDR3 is TGTGCCAGCAGCGTAGTTAGCGGGGGGACCGGGGAGCTGTTTTTT. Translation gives CASSVVSGGTGELFF.

The CDR3 DNA reads TGTGCCAGCAGCCCAGTAGCGGGACTTCAAGAGACCCAGTACTTC. Its protein product is CASSPVAGLQETQYF. The J gene is TRBJ2-5, the V gene TRBV9; 8 nucleotides agree with TRBD2. In germline, CDR1 is SGDLS, CDR2 YYNGEE. This CDR3 is built from 15 residues. V was pared by 4 bases and J by 2 bases, with 7 bases of the junction left unmatched.

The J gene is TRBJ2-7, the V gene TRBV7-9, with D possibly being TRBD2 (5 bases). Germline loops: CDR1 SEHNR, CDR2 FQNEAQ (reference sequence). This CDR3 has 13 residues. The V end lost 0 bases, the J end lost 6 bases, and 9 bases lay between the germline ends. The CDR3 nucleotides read TGTGCCAGCAGCTTAGCGCTTGGGAGCGAGCAGTACTTC. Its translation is CASSLALGSEQYF.

The CDR3 loop reads CASSPGGSIMNTEAFF. The CDR3 bases are TGTGCCAGCAGCCCAGGGGGTTCCATCATGAACACTGAAGCTTTCTTT. This chain connects TRBV11-1 to TRBJ1-1, with 7 bases lining up with TRBD1. CDR1 SGHAT and CDR2 FQDESV come from the germline V gene (reference sequence). With V trimmed by 5 bases and J by 0 bases, 9 bases remained unmatched. The CDR3 extends over 16 amino acids.

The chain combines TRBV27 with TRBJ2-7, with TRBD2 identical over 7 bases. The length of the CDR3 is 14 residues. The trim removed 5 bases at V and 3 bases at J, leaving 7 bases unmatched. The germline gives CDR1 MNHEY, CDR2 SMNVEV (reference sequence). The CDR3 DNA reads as TGTGCCAGCAGTCTGACCGGGACTAACTACGAGCAGTACTTC. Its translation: CASSLTGTNYEQYF.

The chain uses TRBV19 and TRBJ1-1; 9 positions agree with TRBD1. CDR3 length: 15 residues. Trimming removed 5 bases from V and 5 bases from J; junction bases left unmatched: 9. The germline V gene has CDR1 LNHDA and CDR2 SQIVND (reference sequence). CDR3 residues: CASSANTGGVTEAFF. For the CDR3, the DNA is TGTGCCAGTAGTGCGAACACAGGGGGCGTAACTGAAGCTTTCTTT.

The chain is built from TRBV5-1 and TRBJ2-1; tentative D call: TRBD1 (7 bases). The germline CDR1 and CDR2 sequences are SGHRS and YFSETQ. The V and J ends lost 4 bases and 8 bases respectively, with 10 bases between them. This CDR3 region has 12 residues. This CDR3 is CASSARGDEQFF. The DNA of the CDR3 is TGCGCCAGCAGCGCCAGGGGGGATGAGCAGTTCTTC.

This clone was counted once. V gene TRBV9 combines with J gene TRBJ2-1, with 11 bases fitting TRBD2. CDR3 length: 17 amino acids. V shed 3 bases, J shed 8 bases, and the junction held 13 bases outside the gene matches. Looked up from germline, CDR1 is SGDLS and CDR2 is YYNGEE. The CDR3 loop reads CASSAHGTSGLRDEQFF. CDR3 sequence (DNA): TGTGCCAGCAGCGCGCACGGGACTAGCGGCCTTAGGGATGAGCAGTTCTTC.

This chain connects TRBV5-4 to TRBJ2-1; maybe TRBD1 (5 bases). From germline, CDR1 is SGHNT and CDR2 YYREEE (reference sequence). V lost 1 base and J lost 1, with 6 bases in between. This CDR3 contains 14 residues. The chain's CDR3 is CASSLTGSYNEQFF. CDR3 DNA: TGTGCCAGCAGCTTGACAGGTTCCTACAATGAGCAGTTCTTC.

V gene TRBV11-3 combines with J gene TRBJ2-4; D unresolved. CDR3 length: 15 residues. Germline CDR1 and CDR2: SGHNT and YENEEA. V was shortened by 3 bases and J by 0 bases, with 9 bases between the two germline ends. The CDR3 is CASSLGAVAKNIQYF. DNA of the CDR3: TGTGCCAGCAGCTTGGGTGCGGTAGCCAAAAACATTCAGTACTTC. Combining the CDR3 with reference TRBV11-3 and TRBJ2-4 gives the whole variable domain EAGVVQSPRYKIIEKKQPVAFWCNPISGHNTLYWYLQNLGQGPELLIRYENEEAVDDSQLPKDRFSAERLKGVDSTLKIQPAELGDSAVYLCASSLGAVAKNIQYFGAGTRLSVL.

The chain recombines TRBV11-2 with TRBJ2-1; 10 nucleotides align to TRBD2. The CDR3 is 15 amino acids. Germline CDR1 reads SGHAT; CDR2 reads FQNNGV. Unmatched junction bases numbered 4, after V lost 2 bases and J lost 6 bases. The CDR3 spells CASSLTGTSANEQFF. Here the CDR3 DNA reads TGTGCCAGCAGCTTAACCGGGACTAGCGCCAATGAGCAGTTCTTC.

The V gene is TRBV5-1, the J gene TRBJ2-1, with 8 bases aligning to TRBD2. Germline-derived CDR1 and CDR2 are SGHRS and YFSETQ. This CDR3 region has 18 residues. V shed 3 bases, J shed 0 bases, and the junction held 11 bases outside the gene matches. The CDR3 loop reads CASSWGLLAESSYNEQFF. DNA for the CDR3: TGCGCCAGCAGCTGGGGGCTACTAGCGGAGAGCTCCTACAATGAGCAGTTCTTC.

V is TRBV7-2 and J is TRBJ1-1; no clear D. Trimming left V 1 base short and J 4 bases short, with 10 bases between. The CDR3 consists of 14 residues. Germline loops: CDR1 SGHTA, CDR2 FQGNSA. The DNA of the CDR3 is TGTGCCAGCAGCTTAGTGAGGTTAACCACTGAAGCTTTCTTT. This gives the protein CASSLVRLTTEAFF.

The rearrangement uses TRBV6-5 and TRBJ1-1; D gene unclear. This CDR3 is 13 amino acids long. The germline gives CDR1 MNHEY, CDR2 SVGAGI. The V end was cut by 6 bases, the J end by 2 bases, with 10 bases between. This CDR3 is CASSRETNTEAFF. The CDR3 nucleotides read TGTGCCAGCAGCCGGGAGACTAACACTGAAGCTTTCTTT.

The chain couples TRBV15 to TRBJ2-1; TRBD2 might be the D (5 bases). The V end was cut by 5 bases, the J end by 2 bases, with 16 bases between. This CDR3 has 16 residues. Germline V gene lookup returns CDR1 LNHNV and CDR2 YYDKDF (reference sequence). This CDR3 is CATSSKKSGPYNEQFF. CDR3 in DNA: TGTGCCACCAGCTCCAAAAAAAGCGGCCCCTACAATGAGCAGTTCTTC.

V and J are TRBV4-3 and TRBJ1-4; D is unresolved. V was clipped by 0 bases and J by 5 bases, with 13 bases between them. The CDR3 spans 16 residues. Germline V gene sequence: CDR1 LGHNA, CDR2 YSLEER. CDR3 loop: CASSQDVPGGNEKLFF. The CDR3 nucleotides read TGCGCCAGCAGCCAAGACGTCCCAGGTGGGAATGAAAAACTGTTTTTT.

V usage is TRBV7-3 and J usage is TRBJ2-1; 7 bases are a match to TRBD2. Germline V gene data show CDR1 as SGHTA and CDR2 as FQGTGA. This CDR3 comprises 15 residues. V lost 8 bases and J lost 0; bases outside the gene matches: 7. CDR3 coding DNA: TGTGCCAGCGCCGCTAGCGGTTTCTCCTACAATGAGCAGTTCTTC. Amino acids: CASAASGFSYNEQFF.

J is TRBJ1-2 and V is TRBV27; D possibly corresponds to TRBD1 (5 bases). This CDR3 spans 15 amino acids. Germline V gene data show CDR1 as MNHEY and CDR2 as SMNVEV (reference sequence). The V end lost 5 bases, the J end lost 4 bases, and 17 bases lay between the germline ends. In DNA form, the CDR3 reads TGTGCCAGCAGTATAGACACCAGGGATCCCTATGGCTACACCTTC. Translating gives CASSIDTRDPYGYTF.

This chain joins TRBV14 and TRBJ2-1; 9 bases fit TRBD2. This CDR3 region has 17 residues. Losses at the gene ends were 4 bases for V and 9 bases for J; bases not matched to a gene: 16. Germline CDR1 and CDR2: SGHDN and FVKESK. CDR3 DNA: TGTGCCAGCAGCCCAAGACTGCTAGCGGGACCTCAGGGTGAGCAGTTCTTC. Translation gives CASSPRLLAGPQGEQFF.

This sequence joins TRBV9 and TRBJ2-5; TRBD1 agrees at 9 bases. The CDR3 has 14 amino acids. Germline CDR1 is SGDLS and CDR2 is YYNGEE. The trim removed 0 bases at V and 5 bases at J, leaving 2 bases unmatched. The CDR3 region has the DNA TGTGCCAGCAGCGTAGGGGGGACAGGGGAGACCCAGTACTTC. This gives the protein CASSVGGTGETQYF.

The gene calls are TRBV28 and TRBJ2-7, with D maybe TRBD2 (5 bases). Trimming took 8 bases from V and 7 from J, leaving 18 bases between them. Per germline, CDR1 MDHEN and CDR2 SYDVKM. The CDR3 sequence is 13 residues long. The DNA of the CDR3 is TGTGCCAGCCTATCGGGATACGGTTGGGAGCAGTACTTC. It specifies CASLSGYGWEQYF.

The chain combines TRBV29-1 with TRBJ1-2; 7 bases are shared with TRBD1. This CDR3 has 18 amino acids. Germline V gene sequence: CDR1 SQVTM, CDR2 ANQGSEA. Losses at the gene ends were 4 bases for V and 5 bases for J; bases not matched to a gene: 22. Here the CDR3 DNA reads TGCAGCGTTGTAACCGATCCGGGACAGATACGGCCCTATTATGGCTACACCTTC. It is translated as CSVVTDPGQIRPYYGYTF.

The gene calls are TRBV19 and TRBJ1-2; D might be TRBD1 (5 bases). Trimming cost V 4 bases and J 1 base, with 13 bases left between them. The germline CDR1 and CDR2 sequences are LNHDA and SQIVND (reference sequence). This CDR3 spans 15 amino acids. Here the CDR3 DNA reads TGTGCCAGTAGTAGCACAGGCCACCTTAACTATGGCTACACCTTC. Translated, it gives CASSSTGHLNYGYTF.

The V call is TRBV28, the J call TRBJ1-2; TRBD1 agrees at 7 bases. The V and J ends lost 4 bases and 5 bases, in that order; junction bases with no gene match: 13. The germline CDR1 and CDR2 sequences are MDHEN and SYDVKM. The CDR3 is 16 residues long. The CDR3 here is CASSSFGQARGYGYTF. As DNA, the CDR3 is TGTGCCAGCAGTTCGTTCGGGCAGGCCAGGGGGTATGGCTACACCTTC.

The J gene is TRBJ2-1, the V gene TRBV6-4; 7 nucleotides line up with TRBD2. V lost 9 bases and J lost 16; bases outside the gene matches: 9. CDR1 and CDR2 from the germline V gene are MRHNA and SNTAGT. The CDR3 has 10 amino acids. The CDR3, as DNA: TGTGCCAGTCCGGGGGACTATCAATTCTTC. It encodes CASPGDYQFF.

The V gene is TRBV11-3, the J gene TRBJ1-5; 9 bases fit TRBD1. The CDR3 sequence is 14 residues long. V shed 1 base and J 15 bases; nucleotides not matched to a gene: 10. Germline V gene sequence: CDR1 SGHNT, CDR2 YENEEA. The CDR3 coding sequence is TGTGCCAGCAGCTTAGTCGGGGACAGGGACGGCCGGCATTTT. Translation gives CASSLVGDRDGRHF. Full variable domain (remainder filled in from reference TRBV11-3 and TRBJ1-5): EAGVVQSPRYKIIEKKQPVAFWCNPISGHNTLYWYLQNLGQGPELLIRYENEEAVDDSQLPKDRFSAERLKGVDSTLKIQPAELGDSAVYLCASSLVGDRDGRHFGDGTRLSIL.

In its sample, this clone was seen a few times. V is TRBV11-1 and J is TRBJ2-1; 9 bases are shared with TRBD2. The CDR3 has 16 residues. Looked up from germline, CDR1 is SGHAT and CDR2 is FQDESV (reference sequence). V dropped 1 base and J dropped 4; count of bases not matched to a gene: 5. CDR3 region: CASSLGLSGGYNEQFF. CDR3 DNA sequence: TGTGCCAGCAGCTTAGGTCTTAGCGGGGGTTACAATGAGCAGTTCTTC.

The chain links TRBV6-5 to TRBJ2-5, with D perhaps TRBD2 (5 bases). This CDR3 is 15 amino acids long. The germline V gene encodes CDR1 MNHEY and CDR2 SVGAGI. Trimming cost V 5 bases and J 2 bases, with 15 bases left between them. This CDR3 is CASSPSPAGQETQYF. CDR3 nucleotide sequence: TGTGCCAGCAGTCCATCCCCTGCGGGTCAAGAGACCCAGTACTTC.